One TCR beta chain is described in this entry. Its antigen is as yet unknown. Healthy bone marrow donors made up the donors. This entry belongs to a study of cytomegalovirus exposure and HLA in healthy donors. Study-wide background: The study placed approximately 80% of its roughly 430 genotyped donors in the Caucasian-associated ancestry cluster.

Study-level points and caveats: According to the study, 180 or so TCR beta chains were cytomegalovirus-associated. Among TCR sequences, most were rare, though some public TCRs appeared in many donors.

With 60 Vbeta and 13 Jbeta primers, the PCR was carried out. The data were produced by immunoSEQ multiplex PCR, yet TCRdb's version contains in-frame clones alone and is incomplete. The sample holds 150,000 to 200,000 clones; roughly 72% are singletons and the top ten take 7.1%. Sample: PBMCs. The clonotype comes from a man aged 35 to 55 in good health and CMV-seropositive.

DNA of the CDR3: TGCGCCAGCAGCCCTGGCGGTCAGGGGGGCAATCAGCCCCAGCATTTT. Translated: CASSPGGQGGNQPQHF. The rearrangement links TRBV5-1 to TRBJ1-5; TRBD1 matches 7 bases. V lost 4 bases to trimming and J lost 2 bases; unmatched junction nucleotides: 9. Germline lookup yields CDR1 SGHRS and CDR2 YFSETQ. The CDR3 has 16 amino acids.